This is a list of T cell receptor beta chains from one sample in a study of Graves' ophthalmopathy and Graves' hyperthyroidism. Each CDR3 protein gets one entry after TCRdb re-called the multiplex PCR reads with MiXCR. The sample yields 500,000 to 600,000 distinct CDR3 sequences, 35% to 40% seen once. Specimen: peripheral blood or thyroid tissue (not recorded which). All receptors come from an adult man with Graves' hyperthyroidism. CDR3s include the opening cysteine and the closing phenylalanine or tryptophan. D genes are given only for firm matches. Clone size appears in some rows only: once, few, many, or a class for an expanded clone.

j_call d_call clone_size v_call cdr3_nt cdr3_aa
TRBJ2-5 TRBD1 many TRBV6-1 TGTGCCAGCAGTGAACGTGGACAGGGGGAGACCCAGTACTTC CASSERGQGETQYF
TRBJ2-7 - - TRBV4-1 TGCGCCAGCAGCCAAACCGGACCCGAGGTAGCGGCCTACTACGAGCAGTACTTC CASSQTGPEVAAYYEQYF
TRBJ2-7 TRBD1 many TRBV6-1 TGTGCCAGCAGTGAAGGGGCAGGGGGAACCTACGAGCAGTACTTC CASSEGAGGTYEQYF
TRBJ2-2 TRBD1 - TRBV11-2 TGTGCCAGCAGCTTAACCCGGGACAGGGACACCGGGGAGCTGTTTTTT CASSLTRDRDTGELFF
TRBJ1-2 - many TRBV4-1 TGCGCCAGCAGCCAACCCCGACAGTGGAACTATGGCTACACCTTC CASSQPRQWNYGYTF
TRBJ1-1 - many TRBV12-3/TRBV12-4 TGTGCCAGCAGTTTCTCAGTACTCACTGAAGCTTTCTTT CASSFSVLTEAFF
TRBJ2-2 TRBD1 few TRBV7-7 TGTGCTAGCAGCCTGACAGGGAGCACCGGGGAGCTGTTTTTT CASSLTGSTGELFF
TRBJ1-5 - few TRBV20-1 TGCAGCACCGGGACACGCAATCAGCCCCAGCATTTT CSTGTRNQPQHF
TRBJ2-3 TRBD2 - TRBV20-1 TGCAGTGCCCCGACTAGCGGGGAGGAGACAGATACGCAGTATTTT CSAPTSGEETDTQYF
TRBJ1-1 - - TRBV2 TGTGCCAGCAGTGGAGCGCTTTTCACTGAAGCTTTCTTT CASSGALFTEAFF
TRBJ1-1 - - TRBV7-4 TGTGCCAGCAGCTTAGATGTGGTGTTTGGAGCTTTCTTT CASSLDVVFGAFF
TRBJ1-2 TRBD1 many TRBV10-3 TGTGCCATCAATCGACACGGACAGGGGGGGGATGGCTACACCTTC CAINRHGQGGDGYTF
TRBJ2-5 TRBD1 - TRBV29-1 TGCAGCGCTTCGACAGGGGCCCCGTACTTC CSASTGAPYF
TRBJ1-2 - many TRBV7-3 TGTGCCAGCAGCCAATTCGGGGGTAATGGCTACACCTTC CASSQFGGNGYTF
TRBJ1-1 TRBD1 many TRBV7-9 TGTGCCAGCAGCATATGGACAGGGATGAACACTGAAGCTTTCTTT CASSIWTGMNTEAFF
TRBJ2-6 - many TRBV15 TGTGCCACCAGCAGAGATAAGGTTACTGGGGCCAACGTCCTGACTTTC CATSRDKVTGANVLTF
TRBJ2-1 - - TRBV24-1 TGTGCCACCAGTGATCCTACCGGGGTGTCGGGCAATGAGCAGTTCTTC CATSDPTGVSGNEQFF
TRBJ1-5 - once TRBV12-3/TRBV12-4 TGTGCCAGCAGTGCCCCCAGGGGTCAGCCCCAGCATTTT CASSAPRGQPQHF
TRBJ1-1 TRBD1 many TRBV20-1 TGCAGTGCTAGAGCCCGGACAGGGAGCAACCCAACTGAAGCTTTCTTT CSARARTGSNPTEAFF
TRBJ2-7 TRBD2 - TRBV20-1 TGCAGTGCTAGAGATCTGGCGGGAGTGGATCTTAATGAGCAGTACTTC CSARDLAGVDLNEQYF
TRBJ1-4 - - TRBV7-9 TGCGCCAGCCGGGAAAGGGAGGACCTAGCAACTAATGAAAAACTGTTTTTT CASREREDLATNEKLFF
TRBJ2-7 - few TRBV6-2/TRBV6-3 TGTGCCAGCAGTTATAAGGGTCCGTACCTTGACGAGCAGTACTTC CASSYKGPYLDEQYF
TRBJ2-5 TRBD2 - TRBV2 TGTGCCAGCAGCCAAGGACTAGCGGGGACTCAAGAGACCCAGTACTTC CASSQGLAGTQETQYF
TRBJ1-3 TRBD1 - TRBV15 TGTGCCACCAGCCGGACAGGGTCTGGAAACACCATATATTTT CATSRTGSGNTIYF
TRBJ1-2 - - TRBV29-1 TGCAGCGTTCTGAACAGGGACTATGGCTACACCTTC CSVLNRDYGYTF
TRBJ1-2 - - TRBV10-3 TGTGCCATCAGTTACTTGGGGGGCTCGTCCTATGGCTACACCTTC CAISYLGGSSYGYTF